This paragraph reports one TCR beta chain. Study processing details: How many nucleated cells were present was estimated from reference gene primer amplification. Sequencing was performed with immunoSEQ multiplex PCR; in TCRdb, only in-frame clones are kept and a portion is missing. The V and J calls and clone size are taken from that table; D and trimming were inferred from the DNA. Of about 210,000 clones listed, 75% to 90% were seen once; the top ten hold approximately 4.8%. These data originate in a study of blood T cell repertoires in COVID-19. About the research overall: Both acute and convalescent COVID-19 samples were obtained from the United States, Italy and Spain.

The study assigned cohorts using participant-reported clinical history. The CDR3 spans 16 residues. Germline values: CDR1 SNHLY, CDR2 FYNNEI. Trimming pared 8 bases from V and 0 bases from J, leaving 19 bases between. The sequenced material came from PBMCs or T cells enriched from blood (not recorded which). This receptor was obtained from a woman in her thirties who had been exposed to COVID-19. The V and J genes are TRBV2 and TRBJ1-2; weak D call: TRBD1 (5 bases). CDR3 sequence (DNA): TGTGCCAGCCTTACTACGACAGAATACTCTAACTATGGCTACACCTTC. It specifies CASLTTTEYSNYGYTF.